This TCR beta chain came from a study of Graves' ophthalmopathy and Graves' hyperthyroidism. Each hyperthyroidism patient was newly diagnosed, with under 2 months' duration, and aged 18 to 65. This clonotype was picked up many times. The authors amplified TCR beta CDR3 regions from RNA transcripts. HTBI primers served in a first-round RT-PCR, which a second-round multiplex PCR followed. Each CDR3 protein is one row after TCRdb ran MiXCR on the multiplex PCR reads. The data show 560,000 or so distinct CDR3 sequences, with under 45% seen just once and about 4% held by the top ten. The sample comprised peripheral blood or thyroid tissue (not recorded which). This clonotype was obtained from an adult man with Graves' hyperthyroidism.

CDR3 sequence: CSATVIWDSQETQYF. CDR3 in DNA: TGCAGTGCTACCGTCATTTGGGACAGCCAAGAGACCCAGTACTTC. The chain has TRBV20-1 and TRBJ2-5, with TRBD1 matching over 7 bases. The CDR3 contains 15 residues. Trimming cost V 4 bases and J 1 base; bases outside gene matches: 9. Germline CDR1 reads DFQATT; CDR2 reads SNEGSKA (reference sequence).